This section outlines one T cell receptor beta chain sequence together with its context. Its antigen has not been determined. One base away there is no much larger clone; base qualities are not given. The V and J ends are trimmed by 0 bases and 5 bases, leaving 17 bases between them. Taken from the germline V gene (reference sequence), the CDR1 and CDR2 loops are LNHDA and SQIVND. Taken from cysteine to phenylalanine, the CDR3 has 16 residues. The entry retains the CDR3 DNA only, 48 bases that are in frame from base 1. One collaborating source in Seattle enrolled patients while the patients were actively infected and followed the patients over time throughout the course of disease. Each collaborating institution followed its own protocols to collect whole blood in K2EDTA tubes. For TCRbeta analysis, collaborators shipped samples in one of three forms: frozen whole blood, isolated PBMCs, or DNA extracted from either of those sample types.

The entry originates in a study of blood T cell repertoires in COVID-19 (dated by TCRdb to the early 2020s). In the study overall: Samples from collaborators originated in the United States, Italy and Spain and spanned both the acute and convalescent phases of COVID-19. The prospective study material was composed of cDNA or gDNA derived from T cells, B-cell-depleted T cells, or PBMCs. Subjects who had been exposed to COVID-19, were actively infected with it, or had recovered from it provided the deeply sampled blood TCRbeta repertoires that made up the dataset. The repertoires were made available in a free public database intended to serve as a resource for research on the immune response to SARS-CoV-2. Samples came from the ongoing ImmuneRACE study (first 160 participants) plus 1,254 subjects from 6 global collaborators. The sample metadata nearly always contained a de-identified subject ID, COVID-19 status, age in years and sex. Where available, HLA class I and class II types were taken from metadata supplied by the sample provider and were not determined by assay-based typing.

The immunoSEQ Assay, a bias-controlled multiplex PCR, was used to amplify TCRbeta CDR3 regions from genomic DNA. As for the original processing: The number of nucleated cells in each sample was estimated from the amplification of reference gene primers within the assay. To quantify the absolute abundance of each unique TCRbeta CDR3 rearrangement, sequence reads were collapsed and filtered. For each sample, productive Simpson clonality was calculated as the square root of Simpson's diversity index across productive rearrangements. In its TCRdb copy, this immuneACCESS table keeps in-frame sequences only and misses some clones. Where compared with another copy, unresolved V genes explain less than half of these, and the others have no known cause. The V and J calls and the clone size are those of that table, but D and trimming were determined from the DNA. A total of some 70,000 clones appear in this sample, roughly 80% of them only once. The top ten clonotypes cover around 13% of the sample.

Study-level results and caveats: The quantity of clinical and demographic metadata differed by source and by participant and was supplied without curation.

Sequenced sample: peripheral blood. The sequence derives from a man aged 50-60 years with COVID-19, enrolled during active disease. The receptor chain draws on TRBV19 and TRBJ2-7; perhaps TRBD1 is the D gene, with 6 bases matching. Here the CDR3 is given as CASSIDPGAGSDEQYF. The DNA sequence is as follows: TGTGCCAGTAGTATAGATCCAGGGGCAGGGTCAGACGAGCAGTACTTC.